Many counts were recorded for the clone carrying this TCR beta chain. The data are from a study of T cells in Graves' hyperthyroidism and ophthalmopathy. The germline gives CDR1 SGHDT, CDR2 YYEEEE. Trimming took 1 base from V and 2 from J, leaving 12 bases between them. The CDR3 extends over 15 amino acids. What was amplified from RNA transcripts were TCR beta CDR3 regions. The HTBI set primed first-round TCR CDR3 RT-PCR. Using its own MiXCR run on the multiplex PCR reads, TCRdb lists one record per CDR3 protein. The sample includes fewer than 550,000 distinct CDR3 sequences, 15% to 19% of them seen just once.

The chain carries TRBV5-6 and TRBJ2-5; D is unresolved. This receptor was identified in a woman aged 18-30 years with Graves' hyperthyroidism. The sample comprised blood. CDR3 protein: CASSLWLAGQETQYF. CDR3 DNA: TGTGCCAGCAGCTTGTGGTTGGCAGGTCAAGAGACCCAGTACTTC.